Below are 8 T cell receptor beta chains sequenced from a single sample in a study of T cells in Graves' hyperthyroidism and ophthalmopathy. RNA transcripts served as the template for amplifying TCR beta CDR3 regions. The study used the HTBI primer set for a first-round RT-PCR of the TCR CDR3. TCRdb recomputed calls from the multiplex PCR reads with MiXCR, one row per CDR3 protein. The repertoire holds 250,000 to 300,000 distinct CDR3 sequences, with less than 15% as singletons. The specimen sequenced was blood. Receptors were obtained from a woman aged 40 to 55 with Graves' hyperthyroidism that later progressed to Graves' ophthalmopathy.

This clonotype was counted a few times. The chain links TRBV7-3 to TRBJ2-3; 7 positions match TRBD2. V gave up 4 bases and J gave up 4 bases; unmatched junction bases: 11. The germline CDR1 and CDR2 sequences are SGHTA and FQGTGA. The CDR3 consists of 16 residues. The CDR3 bases are TGTGCCAGCAGCTCCACGGGCGGGAGTCGCCCAGATACGCAGTATTTT. Translating gives CASSSTGGSRPDTQYF.

The chain is built from TRBV7-3 and TRBJ2-1; tentatively, D is TRBD1 (6 bases). The CDR3 is 17 amino acids. The V gene lost 1 base and the J gene lost 0 bases, with 13 bases spanning the gap. Germline CDR1 reads SGHTA; CDR2 reads FQGTGA. The CDR3 loop is CASSLNPLGASYNEQFF. The CDR3 bases are TGTGCCAGCAGCTTAAACCCTCTGGGGGCCTCCTACAATGAGCAGTTCTTC.

The sample holds many counts of this clonotype. This sequence joins TRBV6-1 and TRBJ1-4, with D tentatively TRBD1 (6 bases). Germline values: CDR1 MNHNS, CDR2 SASEGT. The CDR3 totals 14 residues. Between the trimmed V and J ends, which lost 7 bases and 6 bases, there was a span of 15 bases. CDR3 sequence reads: CASTRGGRDEKLFF. CDR3 DNA: TGTGCCAGCACTAGGGGGGGACGAGATGAAAAACTGTTTTTT.

This clonotype has ten or more counts. The V gene is TRBV28, the J gene TRBJ2-7; 10 positions match TRBD2. The germline V gene encodes CDR1 MDHEN and CDR2 SYDVKM. V was clipped by 6 bases and J by 5 bases; unmatched bases: 13. This CDR3 region has 16 residues. The CDR3 nucleotides are TGTGCCAGCAGCCGGCCTTTATCTAGCGGGAGTGACGAGCAGTACTTC. This codes for CASSRPLSSGSDEQYF.

This clonotype came up a few times. This sequence joins TRBV12-5 and TRBJ1-1, with no clear D. Germline V gene sequence: CDR1 LGHNT, CDR2 FRNRAP. This CDR3 comprises 15 residues. Trimming took off 0 bases at V and 2 bases at J, with 10 bases between the two ends. CDR3 residues: CASGLVIGPNTEAFF. The CDR3 DNA follows: TGTGCTAGTGGTTTGGTAATAGGACCAAACACTGAAGCTTTCTTT. Complete variable domain (other parts from reference TRBV12-5 and TRBJ1-1): DARVTQTPRHKVTEMGQEVTMRCQPILGHNTVFWYRQTMMQGLELLAYFRNRAPLDDSGMPKDRFSAEMPDATLATLKIQPSEPRDSAVYFCASGLVIGPNTEAFFGQGTRLTVV.

V is TRBV2 and J is TRBJ1-5; D uncertain. Germline-derived CDR1 and CDR2 are SNHLY and FYNNEI. The CDR3 is made up of 16 amino acids. Trimming left V 6 bases short and J 0 bases short, with 15 bases between. The CDR3 loop reads CASSHGRIVSNQPQHF. The CDR3 nucleotides read TGTGCCAGCAGCCACGGACGGATCGTTAGCAATCAGCCCCAGCATTTT.

The chain combines TRBV20-1 with TRBJ2-4; 8 bases agree with TRBD2. CDR1 is DFQATT and CDR2 is SNEGSKA in the germline V gene (reference sequence). V was clipped by 1 base and J by 7 bases; unmatched bases: 6. The CDR3 consists of 14 residues. The CDR3 region is CSARAGGPGNIQYF. The CDR3 region has the DNA TGCAGTGCTAGAGCGGGAGGGCCGGGGAACATTCAGTACTTC.

This clonotype showed up many times. The chain uses TRBV6-1 and TRBJ2-5; perhaps TRBD2 as D (5 bases). Trimming cost V 5 bases and J 3 bases, with 7 bases left between them. The CDR3 extends over 12 amino acids. Germline V gives CDR1 MNHNS, CDR2 SASEGT. The CDR3 DNA reads as TGTGCCAGCAGTTTCGGGGAAGAGACCCAGTACTTC. Its translation is CASSFGEETQYF.